This T cell receptor (beta chain) was found in a study of lymphopenia after photon versus proton radiotherapy. Study results and limitations: Survival link was tested only in deceased patients; proton benefit remains a possibility. After lymphocyte nadir, photon-treated repertoires showed oligoclonal expansion, especially CD8+ Temra. In patients who died, overall survival fell as post-nadir TCR diversity dropped more.

The CDR3 consists of 15 residues. Trimming removed 4 bases from V and 2 bases from J, with 9 bases in between. CDR1 and CDR2 from the germline V gene are MGHRA and YSYEKL. Here immunoSEQ multiplex PCR was the method, and the copy in TCRdb shows in-frame clones only, minus some. The sample includes 30,000 or so clones, more than 75% seen only once; the top ten take approximately 50%. As to this clone: Its cognate antigen is unknown.

The clonotype was recovered from a woman aged 55 to 70 with cholangiocarcinoma. Some clones in this sample may be carry-over from other donors' samples. The sequenced sample was peripheral blood, obtained from a patient treated with proton-based radiotherapy. The J gene is TRBJ2-6, the V gene TRBV4-1; D not resolved. CDR3 region: CASSLITAGANVLTF. In nucleotides, the CDR3 is TGCGCCAGCAGCCTAATAACGGCTGGGGCCAACGTCCTGACTTTC.